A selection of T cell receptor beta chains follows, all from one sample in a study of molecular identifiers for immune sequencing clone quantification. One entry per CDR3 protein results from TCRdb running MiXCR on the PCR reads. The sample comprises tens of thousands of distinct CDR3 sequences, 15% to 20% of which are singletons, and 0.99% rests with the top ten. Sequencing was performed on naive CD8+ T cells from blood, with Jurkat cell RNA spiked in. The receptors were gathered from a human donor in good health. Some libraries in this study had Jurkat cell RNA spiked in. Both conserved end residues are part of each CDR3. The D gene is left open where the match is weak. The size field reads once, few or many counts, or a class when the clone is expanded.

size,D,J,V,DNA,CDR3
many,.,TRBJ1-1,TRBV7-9,TGTGCCAGCACCAAAATTACGGGGGGCGCGAGCACTGAAGCTTTCTTT,CASTKITGGASTEAFF
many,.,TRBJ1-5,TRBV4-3,TGCGCCAGCAGCCAAGATCGTGTCAGCCTTAATCAGCCCCAGCATTTT,CASSQDRVSLNQPQHF
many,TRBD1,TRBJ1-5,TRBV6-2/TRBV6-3,TGTGCCAGCAGTTTGGGACAGGGGATTCAGCCCCAGCATTTT,CASSLGQGIQPQHF
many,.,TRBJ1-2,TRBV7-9,TGTGCCAGCAGCCATAACAGTTACCGGAACTATGGCTACACCTTC,CASSHNSYRNYGYTF
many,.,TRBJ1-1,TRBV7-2,TGTGCCAGCAGCTTAGCGCAAGGGGCTGAAGCTTTCTTT,CASSLAQGAEAFF
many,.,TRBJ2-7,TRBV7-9,TGTGCCAGCAGCCCCAAAGGGGGGCGGGAGAGCTCCTACGAGCAGTACTTC,CASSPKGGRESSYEQYF
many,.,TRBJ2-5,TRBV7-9,TGTGCCAGCAGCTTAGGTCCGGGACAAGACCAAGAGACCCAGTACTTC,CASSLGPGQDQETQYF
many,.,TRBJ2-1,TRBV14,TGTGCCAGCAGCCAAGATCCTATTACTCTCACGTCGACGGTGAACAATGAGCAGTTCTTC,CASSQDPITLTSTVNNEQFF
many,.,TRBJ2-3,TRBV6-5,TGTGCCAGCAGTATGAACGGGGGCACAGATACGCAGTATTTT,CASSMNGGTDTQYF
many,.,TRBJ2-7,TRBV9,TGTGCCAGCAGCCCTGACAGCTACGAGCAGTACTTC,CASSPDSYEQYF
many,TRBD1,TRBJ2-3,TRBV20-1,TGCAGTGCTTCCCAACAGGGGACGACAGGAACAGATACGCAGTATTTT,CSASQQGTTGTDTQYF
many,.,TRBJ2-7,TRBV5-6,TGTGCCAGCAGCTTGGATACAGGGAACGAGCAGTACTTC,CASSLDTGNEQYF
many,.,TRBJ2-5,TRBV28,TGTGCCAGCAGTGCCCAGAGGGTAGAGACCCAGTACTTC,CASSAQRVETQYF